These 27 T cell receptor beta chains came from one sample sequenced in a study of cytomegalovirus exposure and HLA in healthy donors. Researchers ran the PCR with 60 Vbeta and 13 Jbeta primers. Sequencing was performed with immunoSEQ multiplex PCR; in TCRdb, only in-frame clones are kept and a portion is missing. The sample has 250,000 to 350,000 clones; roughly 88% are singletons. The sample consisted of PBMCs. The receptor set was obtained from a man aged 40-49 years in good health and CMV-seropositive.

V is TRBV10-1 and J is TRBJ2-1; 10 bases fit TRBD2. The CDR3 sequence is 16 residues long. Unmatched junction bases numbered 3, after V lost 0 bases and J lost 4 bases. Germline CDR1 WNHNN, CDR2 SYGVQD (reference sequence). CDR3 loop: CASSESRAGGYNEQFF. The CDR3 region has the DNA TGCGCCAGCAGTGAGTCGAGAGCGGGAGGGTACAATGAGCAGTTCTTC.

The gene calls are TRBV4-1 and TRBJ2-1; 12 bases map to TRBD2. The CDR3 has 19 residues. The V gene end was trimmed by 0 bases and the J gene end by 4 bases; junction bases not matched to a gene: 10. Germline loops: CDR1 MGHRA, CDR2 YSYEKL. The CDR3 nucleotides are TGCGCCAGCAGCCAAGACCCAGGACTAGCGGGAAATTCGTACAATGAGCAGTTCTTC. It translates to CASSQDPGLAGNSYNEQFF.

The V and J genes are TRBV7-9 and TRBJ1-5; D is possibly TRBD1 (6 bases). V dropped 1 base and J dropped 1 base, with 8 bases sitting between them. CDR1 is SEHNR, CDR2 FQNEAQ, per germline (reference sequence). This CDR3 is built from 15 residues. CDR3 residues: CASSLDRESNQPQHF. The DNA for the CDR3 is TGTGCCAGCAGCTTAGACAGGGAGAGCAATCAGCCCCAGCATTTT.

The chain uses TRBV10-3 and TRBJ2-7, with TRBD1 matching 9 bases. There are 15 residues in the CDR3. With 2 bases clipped from V and 2 bases from J, the junction kept 4 bases outside the gene matches. Germline CDR1 ENHRY, CDR2 SYGVKD. The CDR3 loop is CAISEAGTGPYEQYF. In DNA form, the CDR3 reads TGTGCCATCAGTGAGGCCGGGACAGGGCCCTACGAGCAGTACTTC.

This clone was seen once. The chain has TRBV4-1 and TRBJ2-1, with 11 bases identical to TRBD2. CDR3 length equals 20 residues. The V segment lost 2 bases and the J segment 1 base; nucleotides outside the gene matches: 13. CDR1 is MGHRA and CDR2 is YSYEKL in the germline V gene. The CDR3 protein is CASSQPTSGRLSGSYNEQFF. In nucleotides, the CDR3 is TGCGCCAGCAGCCAACCCACTAGCGGGAGACTCTCGGGATCCTACAATGAGCAGTTCTTC.

This chain links TRBV27 with TRBJ1-1, with D maybe TRBD1 (5 bases). CDR1 and CDR2 from the germline V gene are MNHEY and SMNVEV (reference sequence). The CDR3 sequence is 13 residues long. V lost 0 bases and J 7 bases, leaving 9 bases between the germline ends. CDR3: CASSLSTVGEAFF. The CDR3 DNA follows: TGTGCCAGCAGTTTATCGACAGTAGGTGAAGCTTTCTTT.

This clone has only a few counts. This rearrangement joins TRBV10-3 to TRBJ1-4; 8 bases are shared with TRBD1. CDR1 and CDR2 from the germline V gene are ENHRY and SYGVKD. This CDR3 contains 15 residues. The V segment lost 2 bases and the J segment 7 bases; nucleotides outside the gene matches: 6. DNA of the CDR3: TGTGCCATCAGTGAGCCCGGGACAGGTGCTGAAAAACTGTTTTTT. Translated, it gives CAISEPGTGAEKLFF.

This rearrangement joins TRBV16 to TRBJ1-2, with D possibly TRBD1 on 5 matching bases. V was cut by 4 bases and J by 4 bases, with 13 bases left in between. Germline V gene data show CDR1 as KGHSY and CDR2 as FQNENV. The CDR3 covers 14 residues. The CDR3 nucleotides read TGTGCCAGCAGCCGGGTAGCGGGGGGCTATGGCTACACCTTC. It codes for CASSRVAGGYGYTF.

This clone was detected only once. V and J are TRBV19 and TRBJ1-2, with D unresolved. This CDR3 has 15 amino acids. Germline values: CDR1 LNHDA, CDR2 SQIVND (reference sequence). With 3 bases removed from V and 4 bases from J, the gap between germline ends came to 15 bases. CDR3 in DNA: TGTGCCAGTAGTATGAATCCTGAGAGGGCCTATGGCTACACCTTC. Encoded protein: CASSMNPERAYGYTF.

For the CDR3, the DNA is TGTGCAGTCACTGCCACGAGGACCTACAATGAGCAGTTCTTC. This encodes CAVTATRTYNEQFF. The chain combines TRBV15 with TRBJ2-1; D is uncertain. The V gene's germline CDR1 is LNHNV and CDR2 YYDKDF (reference sequence). There are 14 residues in the CDR3.

J is TRBJ2-2 and V is TRBV18; D is ambiguous. Germline V gene data show CDR1 as KGHSH and CDR2 as LQKENI. Between the trimmed V and J ends, which lost 1 base and 5 bases, there was a span of 8 bases. The CDR3 covers 14 residues. CDR3 loop: CASSPQRETGELFF. The CDR3 DNA is TGTGCCAGCTCACCACAACGAGAAACCGGGGAGCTGTTTTTT.

The rearrangement links TRBV28 to TRBJ1-5; TRBD1 agrees at 7 bases. With 9 bases clipped from V and 0 bases from J, the junction kept 5 bases outside the gene matches. The CDR3 has 14 amino acids. Germline lookup yields CDR1 MDHEN and CDR2 SYDVKM. The CDR3 sequence: CASGTAYSNQPQHF. For the CDR3, the DNA is TGTGCCAGTGGGACAGCATATAGCAATCAGCCCCAGCATTTT.

The chain joins TRBV19 to TRBJ2-1, with TRBD2 matching over 9 bases. The CDR3 loop spans 14 amino acids. Trimming at V came to 8 bases and at J to 9 bases, leaving 11 bases not matched to a gene. CDR1 LNHDA and CDR2 SQIVND come from the germline V gene (reference sequence). The CDR3 protein is CASVASGTRGEQFF. The CDR3 DNA sequence: TGTGCCAGTGTGGCTAGCGGGACCAGGGGTGAGCAGTTCTTC.

This rearrangement joins TRBV5-6 to TRBJ2-5, with a weak D call TRBD2 (6 bases). V was shortened by 0 bases and J by 3 bases, with 21 bases between the two germline ends. CDR3 length: 18 amino acids. Germline CDR1 is SGHDT and CDR2 is YYEEEE. CDR3 amino acids: CASSLVGWREGKKETQYF. CDR3 nucleotides: TGTGCCAGCAGCTTGGTAGGGTGGCGGGAAGGGAAGAAAGAGACCCAGTACTTC. Based on the CDR3 plus reference TRBV5-6 and TRBJ2-5, the full variable domain is DAGVTQSPTHLIKTRGQQVTLRCSPKSGHDTVSWYQQALGQGPQFIFQYYEEEERQRGNFPDRFSGHQFPNYSSELNVNALLLGDSALYLCASSLVGWREGKKETQYFGPGTRLLVL.

This clone was counted once. V usage is TRBV25-1 and J usage is TRBJ1-1; D not resolved. CDR3 size: 14 residues. Germline V gene sequence: CDR1 MGHDK, CDR2 SYGVNS. V was clipped by 8 bases and J by 1 base, with 14 bases between them. For the CDR3, the DNA is TGTGCCAGCGCCCTAGGTGAGCCGAACACTGAAGCTTTCTTT. Its translation: CASALGEPNTEAFF.

J is TRBJ2-2 and V is TRBV4-2; maybe TRBD2 (6 bases). The CDR3 has 17 amino acids. CDR1 LGHNA and CDR2 YNFKEQ come from the germline V gene. The ends were cut back, 0 bases at V and 5 bases at J, with 16 bases in the middle. The CDR3 is CASSQDPGSTKTGELFF. Here the CDR3 DNA reads TGTGCCAGCAGCCAAGACCCCGGGAGCACCAAGACCGGGGAGCTGTTTTTT.

The chain employs TRBV6-6 and TRBJ2-7, with unresolved D. V was cut by 2 bases and J by 7 bases, with 12 bases left in between. Germline CDR1 and CDR2: MNHNY and SVGAGI (reference sequence). The CDR3 is 13 amino acids. The CDR3 sequence: CASSYVSEWEQYF. The DNA of the CDR3 is TGTGCCAGCAGTTACGTGTCAGAATGGGAGCAGTACTTC.

This clone was seen once. This chain uses TRBV19 with TRBJ2-1; TRBD2 matches 14 bases. With V trimmed by 3 bases and J by 6 bases, 4 bases remained unmatched. Looked up from germline, CDR1 is LNHDA and CDR2 is SQIVND (reference sequence). The CDR3 length is 16 residues. The CDR3 DNA is TGTGCCAGTAGTATTGGGACTAGCGGGAGAGTCAATGAGCAGTTCTTC. Protein: CASSIGTSGRVNEQFF.

In regard to this clone: A read error is likely, as this CDR3 ends without the conserved phenylalanine or tryptophan. The chain recombines TRBV27 with TRBJ2-7; 8 bases line up with TRBD1. Germline CDR1 is MNHEY and CDR2 is SMNVEV (reference sequence). The CDR3 sequence is 13 residues long. Trimming took 4 bases from V and 5 from J; bases not matched to a gene: 4. CDR3 protein: CASSSQGAHEQYL. CDR3 nucleotide sequence: TGTGCCAGCAGTTCGCAGGGGGCCCACGAGCAGTACCTC.

This clone came up a few times. The chain carries TRBV27 and TRBJ1-1, with D perhaps matching TRBD1 (5 bases). Germline loops: CDR1 MNHEY, CDR2 SMNVEV (reference sequence). V gave up 5 bases and J gave up 4 bases, with 14 bases separating them. The CDR3 has 14 amino acids. The CDR3 nucleotides are TGTGCCAGCAGTCCCTCCGCGGGGGGCACTGAAGCTTTCTTT. It specifies CASSPSAGGTEAFF.

The chain has TRBV15 and TRBJ2-7; TRBD2 matches at 10 bases. Unmatched junction bases numbered 6, after V lost 0 bases and J lost 4 bases. The CDR3 totals 16 residues. Germline CDR1 LNHNV, CDR2 YYDKDF (reference sequence). CDR3 residues: CATSRDRVLAGYEQYF. CDR3 DNA sequence: TGTGCCACCAGCAGAGATCGGGTACTAGCGGGATACGAGCAGTACTTC.

This chain connects TRBV21-1 to TRBJ1-2; TRBD1 is the table's D call, not checked against the DNA. TRBV21-1 is a pseudogene. CDR3 length: 16 amino acids. The CDR3 is CASSKGDRVRKNGYTF. As DNA, the CDR3 is TGTGCCAGCAGCAAAGGGGACAGGGTGCGAAAAAATGGCTACACCTTC.

A remark on this clone: Other DNA variants within this sample encode the same CDR3. This rearrangement joins TRBV5-1 to TRBJ1-4; D gene uncertain. Trimming cost V 4 bases and J 7 bases, with 11 bases left between them. CDR1 and CDR2 (germline): SGHRS, YFSETQ. The CDR3 length is 13 residues. CDR3 DNA sequence: TGCGCCAGCAGCCTTGACACGGCTGAAAAACTGTTTTTT. As protein: CASSLDTAEKLFF.

The gene calls are TRBV7-2 and TRBJ2-1, with 13 bases matching TRBD2. Trimming cost V 5 bases and J 4 bases; bases outside gene matches: 8. Germline CDR1 SGHTA, CDR2 FQGNSA. The CDR3 sequence is 17 residues long. The CDR3 region has the DNA TGTGCCAGCAGCCTATCCGGGACTAGCGGGACTTACAATGAGCAGTTCTTC. Its translation is CASSLSGTSGTYNEQFF.

This chain uses TRBV7-2 with TRBJ2-7, with 9 positions matching TRBD2. The germline V gene encodes CDR1 SGHTA and CDR2 FQGNSA. Losses at the gene ends were 4 bases for V and 4 bases for J; bases not matched to a gene: 11. The CDR3 has 16 amino acids. In nucleotides, the CDR3 is TGTGCCAGCAGCTCGGAGGCTAGCGGGGAGGGGTACGAGCAGTACTTC. The encoded protein is CASSSEASGEGYEQYF.

This clone has more than one count but fewer than ten. This chain links TRBV18 with TRBJ1-1; 9 bases map to TRBD1. The CDR3 length is 14 residues. Germline trimming cut 5 bases from V and 2 bases from J; bases unmatched to any gene: 3. The germline V gene encodes CDR1 KGHSH and CDR2 LQKENI. This chain's CDR3 is CASSSQGANTEAFF. The CDR3 bases are TGTGCCAGCTCATCACAGGGGGCCAACACTGAAGCTTTCTTT.

The V and J genes are TRBV4-2 and TRBJ2-7; D is perhaps TRBD1 (6 bases). Per germline, CDR1 LGHNA and CDR2 YNFKEQ. The CDR3 length is 17 residues. V was shortened by 0 bases and J by 2 bases, with 17 bases between the two germline ends. The DNA of the CDR3 is TGTGCCAGCAGCCAAGATCCCCGCAGGGGATCCCCCTACGAGCAGTACTTC. Amino acids: CASSQDPRRGSPYEQYF.